Listed here are 31 T cell receptor beta chains from one sample, sequenced in a study of cytomegalovirus exposure and HLA in healthy donors. PCR used 60 Vbeta primers and 13 Jbeta primers. TCRdb's copy holds only in-frame clones and misses some; the assay was immunoSEQ multiplex PCR. The repertoire holds some 170,000 clones, with around three quarters as singletons. The material sequenced was PBMCs. The receptor set was obtained from a woman in her thirties in good health and CMV-seronegative.

The chain uses TRBV11-2 and TRBJ1-1; D is perhaps TRBD1 (5 bases). Per the germline V gene, CDR1 is SGHAT and CDR2 is FQNNGV. The V and J ends lost 5 bases and 5 bases respectively, with 12 bases between them. The CDR3 has 13 residues. The CDR3 bases are TGTGCCAGCAGCCCAAGCCGGGGGACTGAAGCTTTCTTT. Translation gives CASSPSRGTEAFF.

This chain links TRBV27 with TRBJ1-3, with TRBD1 identical over 7 bases. Germline CDR1 is MNHEY and CDR2 is SMNVEV (reference sequence). V was pared by 5 bases and J by 0 bases, with 7 bases of the junction left unmatched. CDR3 size: 16 residues. CDR3 coding DNA: TGTGCCAGCAGTCCGTCGACAGGGAGCTCTGGAAACACCATATATTTT. Its translation: CASSPSTGSSGNTIYF.

In its sample, this clone was seen once. The rearrangement links TRBV7-3 to TRBJ2-1, with 7 bases identical to TRBD1. The germline gives CDR1 SGHTA, CDR2 FQGTGA. This CDR3 is built from 13 residues. V shed 5 bases and J 6 bases; nucleotides not matched to a gene: 4. The CDR3 protein is CASSVTGSNEQFF. CDR3 in DNA: TGTGCCAGCAGCGTGACAGGGTCCAATGAGCAGTTCTTC.

This clone was counted a few times. The rearrangement uses TRBV30 and TRBJ1-3; a possible D gene is TRBD1 (5 bases). Looked up from germline, CDR1 is GTSNPN and CDR2 is SVGIG (reference sequence). This CDR3 spans 14 amino acids. V was trimmed by 2 bases and J by 7 bases, leaving 15 bases between them. CDR3 region: CAWSPPAGRNTIYF. The CDR3 DNA reads as TGTGCCTGGAGTCCCCCGGCAGGGAGGAACACCATATATTTT.

This CDR3 is CASSGDAGELFF. The CDR3 region has the DNA TGTGCCAGCAGCGGGGATGCCGGGGAGCTGTTTTTT. The genes are TRBV2 and TRBJ2-2; perhaps TRBD2 as D (5 bases). Looked up from germline, CDR1 is SNHLY and CDR2 is FYNNEI. Trimming removed 6 bases at V and 6 bases at J, with 8 bases between. The CDR3 is 12 amino acids.

The rearrangement uses TRBV7-8 and TRBJ1-5, with D possibly TRBD1 on 5 matching bases. Germline V lookup: CDR1 SGHVS, CDR2 FQNEAQ. The CDR3 is 16 amino acids. Between the trimmed V and J ends, which lost 4 bases and 1 base, there was a span of 14 bases. The CDR3 DNA follows: TGTGCCAGCAGCTACACTTGGGGGGGGAGCAATCAGCCCCAGCATTTT. Its protein product is CASSYTWGGSNQPQHF.

The rearrangement links TRBV27 to TRBJ1-2, with a weak D call TRBD1 (6 bases). CDR3 length: 14 residues. The V end lost 6 bases, the J end lost 5 bases, and 16 bases lay between the germline ends. The germline V gene has CDR1 MNHEY and CDR2 SMNVEV (reference sequence). The chain's CDR3 is CASSPGVRGYGYTF. DNA of the CDR3: TGTGCCAGCAGCCCCGGGGTAAGGGGGTATGGCTACACCTTC.

The V gene is TRBV10-3, the J gene TRBJ2-2; D is possibly TRBD1 (7 bases). Germline loops: CDR1 ENHRY, CDR2 SYGVKD. This CDR3 spans 14 amino acids. The V gene lost 10 bases and the J gene lost 1 base, with 13 bases spanning the gap. The CDR3 reads CATGGTVNTGELFF. CDR3 sequence (DNA): TGTGCCACGGGCGGGACAGTGAACACCGGGGAGCTGTTTTTT.

The V gene is TRBV27, the J gene TRBJ2-3; 10 bases are shared with TRBD2. This CDR3 spans 15 amino acids. V shed 8 bases, J shed 2 bases, and the junction held 7 bases outside the gene matches. Germline V lookup: CDR1 MNHEY, CDR2 SMNVEV (reference sequence). This CDR3 is CASLASGSYTDTQYF. The CDR3 DNA is TGTGCCAGCCTGGCTAGCGGGAGTTACACAGATACGCAGTATTTT.

The chain couples TRBV10-3 to TRBJ1-1; 8 nucleotides align to TRBD1. The CDR3 has 13 residues. Germline trimming cut 8 bases from V and 6 bases from J; bases unmatched to any gene: 8. Germline CDR1 and CDR2: ENHRY and SYGVKD. Written as DNA, the CDR3 is TGTGCCATCGGGACAGGCCGGGGCCCTGAAGCTTTCTTT. Its translation: CAIGTGRGPEAFF.

This clone was counted once. The J gene is TRBJ1-1, the V gene TRBV2, with D possibly TRBD1 on 6 matching bases. The CDR3 has 13 amino acids. The V and J ends lost 9 bases and 5 bases respectively, with 16 bases between them. Per germline, CDR1 SNHLY and CDR2 FYNNEI. DNA for the CDR3: TGTGCCAGTACCCAACAGGGAAGGACTGAAGCTTTCTTT. Translated, it gives CASTQQGRTEAFF.

This chain uses TRBV18 with TRBJ2-1; no firm D call. The V end was cut by 3 bases, the J end by 6 bases, with 9 bases between. Germline V gives CDR1 KGHSH, CDR2 LQKENI. The CDR3 sequence is 13 residues long. CDR3 sequence: CASSPSPGNEQFF. DNA of the CDR3: TGTGCCAGCTCACCCTCCCCCGGCAATGAGCAGTTCTTC.

This chain uses TRBV27 with TRBJ1-4; D possibly corresponds to TRBD1 (5 bases). The CDR3 covers 14 residues. Looked up from germline, CDR1 is MNHEY and CDR2 is SMNVEV (reference sequence). Trimming left V 2 bases short and J 6 bases short, with 10 bases between. The CDR3 reads CASSLIRADEKLFF. CDR3 coding DNA: TGTGCCAGCAGTTTAATCAGGGCGGATGAAAAACTGTTTTTT. The full variable domain, rest sourced from reference TRBV27 and TRBJ1-4, is EAQVTQNPRYLITVTGKKLTVTCSQNMNHEYMSWYRQDPGLGLRQIYYSMNVEVTDKGDVPEGYKVSRKEKRNFPLILESPSPNQTSLYFCASSLIRADEKLFFGSGTQLSVL.

V and J are TRBV7-2 and TRBJ2-2; D is undetermined. Trimming left V 5 bases short and J 8 bases short, with 15 bases between. The germline V gene encodes CDR1 SGHTA and CDR2 FQGNSA. The CDR3 sequence is 14 residues long. The CDR3 nucleotides read TGTGCCAGCAGCCCCGTCGTGGGCGTAGGGGAGCTGTTTTTT. Its translation: CASSPVVGVGELFF.

V usage is TRBV27 and J usage is TRBJ2-1; 11 nucleotides line up with TRBD2. CDR1 is MNHEY and CDR2 is SMNVEV in the germline V gene (reference sequence). V lost 6 bases to trimming and J lost 12 bases; unmatched junction nucleotides: 13. The CDR3 runs 15 residues. CDR3 loop: CASSPVAGGPVRQFF. CDR3 sequence (DNA): TGTGCCAGCAGCCCAGTAGCGGGAGGGCCAGTTCGGCAGTTCTTC.

This clone has just one count. The chain carries TRBV5-4 and TRBJ2-7; possibly TRBD2 for D (6 bases). Germline V gene sequence: CDR1 SGHNT, CDR2 YYREEE (reference sequence). V lost 0 bases and J 1 base, leaving 14 bases between the germline ends. This CDR3 comprises 16 residues. Here the CDR3 DNA reads TGTGCCAGCAGCTTGGGTGGCGGGATGATGTCCTACGAGCAGTACTTC. Translated, it gives CASSLGGGMMSYEQYF.

The CDR3 DNA follows: TGTGCCAGCTCACCGCCGGGACAGGGTCACAATGAGCAGTTCTTC. It yields the protein CASSPPGQGHNEQFF. The chain joins TRBV18 to TRBJ2-1; 9 nucleotides align to TRBD1. Germline lookup yields CDR1 KGHSH and CDR2 LQKENI. The V segment lost 3 bases and the J segment 5 bases; nucleotides outside the gene matches: 5. The CDR3 loop spans 15 amino acids. Based on the CDR3 plus reference TRBV18 and TRBJ2-1, the full variable domain is NAGVMQNPRHLVRRRGQEARLRCSPMKGHSHVYWYRQLPEEGLKFMVYLQKENIIDESGMPKERFSAEFPKEGPSILRIQQVVRGDSAAYFCASSPPGQGHNEQFFGPGTRLTVL.

The chain couples TRBV7-7 to TRBJ2-1; 8 bases align to TRBD2. Germline V gene lookup returns CDR1 SSHAT and CDR2 FNYEAQ (reference sequence). The CDR3 totals 18 residues. Losses at the gene ends were 1 base for V and 0 bases for J; bases not matched to a gene: 8. CDR3 loop: CASSLEAGVVGSYNEQFF. Written as DNA, the CDR3 is TGTGCCAGCAGCTTAGAAGCGGGAGTGGTGGGCTCCTACAATGAGCAGTTCTTC.

This clone showed up just once. The chain has TRBV21-1 and TRBJ2-7; no check of the table's D call, TRBD2, against the DNA was made. TRBV21-1 counts as a pseudogene. There are 17 residues in the CDR3. The CDR3 region has the DNA TGTGCCAGCAGCAAATTCGAGGAGTTAGGAGGCTCCTACGAGCAGTACTTC. Its protein product is CASSKFEELGGSYEQYF.

There are a few counts of this clone. The gene calls are TRBV6-5 and TRBJ1-2; a weak D match, TRBD1 (6 bases). Deletions cut 2 bases from V and 4 bases from J, with 14 bases between. CDR3 length: 15 residues. Germline CDR1 is MNHEY and CDR2 is SVGAGI. The CDR3 DNA follows: TGTGCCAGCAGTTACCGAGGGGGTTATAGCTATGGCTACACCTTC. It translates to CASSYRGGYSYGYTF.

V usage is TRBV7-3 and J usage is TRBJ2-3, with 10 bases that match TRBD2. This CDR3 comprises 16 residues. J gave up 4 bases and V 0 bases, and 4 bases lay outside the gene matches. Germline V lookup: CDR1 SGHTA, CDR2 FQGTGA. CDR3 sequence (DNA): TGTGCCAGCAGCTTAACCGGGACTAGCGCATCAGATACGCAGTATTTT. Translating it yields CASSLTGTSASDTQYF.

J is TRBJ2-6 and V is TRBV7-8; no definite D call. Trimming pared 3 bases from V and 4 bases from J, leaving 16 bases between. The length of the CDR3 is 17 residues. CDR1 is SGHVS, CDR2 FQNEAQ, per germline. In DNA, the CDR3 is TGTGCCAGCAGCTTCTCCATTACCCCGAGGGGGGCCAACGTCCTGACTTTC. Translating gives CASSFSITPRGANVLTF.

The chain uses TRBV11-2 and TRBJ2-5, with 10 bases fitting TRBD2. Germline V gene data show CDR1 as SGHAT and CDR2 as FQNNGV. The J segment lost 1 base and the V segment lost 6 bases, leaving 5 bases of the junction unmatched. There are 15 residues in the CDR3. CDR3 region: CASRPTSGVQETQYF. Written as DNA, the CDR3 is TGTGCCAGCAGGCCAACTAGCGGGGTCCAAGAGACCCAGTACTTC.

The gene calls are TRBV9 and TRBJ2-7; 11 nucleotides line up with TRBD1. The CDR3 has 18 amino acids. Per germline, CDR1 SGDLS and CDR2 YYNGEE. V lost 0 bases to trimming and J lost 4 bases; unmatched junction nucleotides: 12. The CDR3 here is CASSVDPLGQGVEYEQYF. The CDR3 bases are TGTGCCAGCAGCGTAGACCCCTTGGGACAGGGGGTAGAATACGAGCAGTACTTC.

This clone was counted once. The chain employs TRBV7-8 and TRBJ1-1; D might be TRBD1 (6 bases). This CDR3 region has 18 residues. V dropped 0 bases and J dropped 6 bases, with 23 bases sitting between them. The germline CDR1 and CDR2 sequences are SGHVS and FQNEAQ. For the CDR3, the DNA is TGTGCCAGCAGCTTAGCTCGGGGCCCGACAGGATCGTGGCCTGAAGCTTTCTTT. It codes for CASSLARGPTGSWPEAFF.

The chain combines TRBV28 with TRBJ1-1; 10 bases map to TRBD1. The V and J ends lost 5 bases and 0 bases, in that order; junction bases with no gene match: 18. Germline CDR1 is MDHEN and CDR2 is SYDVKM. CDR3 length equals 20 residues. As DNA, the CDR3 is TGTGCCAGCAGTGATCCTTTCTCGGGACAGGGGCCGACTATGAACACTGAAGCTTTCTTT. Protein sequence: CASSDPFSGQGPTMNTEAFF.

The genes are TRBV5-6 and TRBJ2-5; tentatively, D is TRBD1 (6 bases). Trimming took 1 base from V and 4 from J, leaving 14 bases between them. Germline CDR1 is SGHDT and CDR2 is YYEEEE. The CDR3 loop spans 15 amino acids. CDR3 sequence (DNA): TGTGCCAGCAGCTTGTGGTTGGGGGCCGGAGAGACCCAGTACTTC. Its protein product is CASSLWLGAGETQYF.

CDR3 in amino acids: CASSRSVNEVDTQYF. The CDR3 coding sequence is TGCGCCAGCAGTCGCAGTGTGAACGAGGTGGATACGCAGTATTTT. The V call is TRBV5-1, the J call TRBJ2-3; D remains unclear. The germline gives CDR1 SGHRS, CDR2 YFSETQ. V was trimmed by 5 bases and J by 6 bases, leaving 19 bases between them. This CDR3 is 15 amino acids long.

This clone has more than one count but fewer than ten. The J gene is TRBJ2-5, the V gene TRBV5-6; 9 positions agree with TRBD1. Germline assignment: CDR1 SGHDT and CDR2 YYEEEE. V shed 4 bases, J shed 5 bases, and the junction held 6 bases outside the gene matches. The CDR3 contains 14 residues. The CDR3 coding sequence is TGTGCCAGCAGCGAAAGACAGGGGGGGGAGACCCAGTACTTC. Amino acids: CASSERQGGETQYF. The whole variable domain, remainder taken from reference TRBV5-6 and TRBJ2-5, is DAGVTQSPTHLIKTRGQQVTLRCSPKSGHDTVSWYQQALGQGPQFIFQYYEEEERQRGNFPDRFSGHQFPNYSSELNVNALLLGDSALYLCASSERQGGETQYFGPGTRLLVL.

This clone appeared once. V is TRBV9 and J is TRBJ2-3; 9 nucleotides agree with TRBD1. This CDR3 region has 16 residues. Germline CDR1 reads SGDLS; CDR2 reads YYNGEE. The trim removed 0 bases at V and 2 bases at J, leaving 4 bases unmatched. CDR3 bases: TGTGCCAGCAGCGTAGAACAGGGGGCAGACACAGATACGCAGTATTTT. This encodes CASSVEQGADTDTQYF.

The V and J genes are TRBV7-8 and TRBJ1-2, with 11 bases that match TRBD1. The CDR3 is 17 amino acids. V shed 4 bases and J 4 bases; nucleotides not matched to a gene: 11. CDR1 and CDR2 from the germline V gene are SGHVS and FQNEAQ. Here the CDR3 DNA reads TGTGCCAGCAGCTATCACCCGGGACAGGGGGTGGCCTATGGCTACACCTTC. Its protein product is CASSYHPGQGVAYGYTF.